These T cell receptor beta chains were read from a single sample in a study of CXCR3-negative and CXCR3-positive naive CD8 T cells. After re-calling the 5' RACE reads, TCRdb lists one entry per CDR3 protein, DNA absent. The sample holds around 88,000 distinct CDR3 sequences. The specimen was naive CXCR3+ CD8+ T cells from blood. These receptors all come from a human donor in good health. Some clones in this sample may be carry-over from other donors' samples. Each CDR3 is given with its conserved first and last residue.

CASSLEVAGAVTDTQYF	TRBJ2-3	TRBV7-6	17
CASSSSGTGYYGYTF	TRBJ1-2	TRBV6-6	15
CSARDRLGVRYEQYF	TRBJ2-7	TRBV20-1	15
CASSSTTSGYYEQYF	TRBJ2-7	TRBV19	15
CASSSIPYEQFF	TRBJ2-1	TRBV7-9	12
CASIGDQETQYF	TRBJ2-5	TRBV5-1	12
CASSLIAGSPYEQYF	TRBJ2-7	TRBV27	15
CASSLLREGKGEQFF	TRBJ2-1	TRBV7-6	15
CASSLWGGGANEQYF	TRBJ2-7	TRBV7-2	15
CASSFGAYNEQFF	TRBJ2-1	TRBV27	13
CASRRRGSWGDEQFF	TRBJ2-1	TRBV28	15
CASSSRTAAEHNEQFF	TRBJ2-1	TRBV11-2	16
CASRLAGDTDTQYF	TRBJ2-3	TRBV14	14
CASSSEDRDTEAFF	TRBJ1-1	TRBV7-8	14
CASSREDGDSGNTIYF	TRBJ1-3	TRBV4-1	16
CASSQEWGLAGESYNEQFF	TRBJ2-1	TRBV14	19
CASYLGTGLYEQYF	TRBJ2-7	TRBV5-1	14
CASSLVSDSNSPLHF	TRBJ1-6	TRBV7-6	15
CASKEASSYNEQFF	TRBJ2-1	TRBV19	14
CASSPGGGEAFF	TRBJ1-1	TRBV11-3	12